This TCR beta chain originates from a study of T cells expressing NK-cell markers. The overall study: Each TCR beta repertoire originated in sorted T cells that were CD3+CD56+NKG2C+, CD3+CD56+NKG2C- or CD3+CD56-NKG2C+. Study conclusions and caveats: About six donors showed dominant NKG2C+ clonotypes comprising roughly 1.0-7.5% of their CD8+ T cells. A handful of donors showed these clonotypes also leading the CD3+CD56-NKG2C+ fraction.

Template switching by 5'RACE with UMIs generated the TCR beta cDNA. Each CDR3 protein gets one entry in TCRdb, which reprocessed the 5' RACE reads and gives no DNA. The listing records about 410,000 distinct CDR3 sequences. Comments on this clonotype: Its specificity is not known.

There are 15 residues in the CDR3. The TCR sequence derives from a woman in her forties or fifties in good health. J is TRBJ2-5 and V is TRBV12-3 or TRBV12-4; with no DNA, the TCRdb D assignment of TRBD2 cannot be verified. Sequenced material: blood T cells: a sorted CD56 or NKG2C T cell subset, CD4+ or CD8+ T cells, or bulk PBMC T cells (not recorded which). This CDR3 is CASAPGLAGEETQYF.